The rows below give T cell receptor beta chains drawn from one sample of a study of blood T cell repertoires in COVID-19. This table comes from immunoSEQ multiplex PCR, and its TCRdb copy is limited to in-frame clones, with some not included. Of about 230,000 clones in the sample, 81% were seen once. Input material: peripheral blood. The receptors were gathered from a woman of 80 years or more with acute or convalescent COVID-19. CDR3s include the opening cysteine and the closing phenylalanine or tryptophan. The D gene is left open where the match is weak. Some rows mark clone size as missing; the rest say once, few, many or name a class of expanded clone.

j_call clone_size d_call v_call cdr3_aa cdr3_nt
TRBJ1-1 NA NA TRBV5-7 CASRRVFEGGMNTEAFF TGTGCCAGCAGAAGAGTATTCGAGGGAGGGATGAACACTGAAGCTTTCTTT
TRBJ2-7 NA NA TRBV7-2 CASSPSVVHEQYF TGTGCCAGCAGCCCGTCGGTGGTTCACGAGCAGTACTTC
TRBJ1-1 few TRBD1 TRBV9 CASSVGDRGYMNTEAFF TGTGCCAGCAGCGTAGGGGACAGGGGGTACATGAACACTGAAGCTTTCTTT
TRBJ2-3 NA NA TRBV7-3 CASRRGLSTDTQYF TGTGCCAGCAGACGAGGACTTAGCACAGATACGCAGTATTTT
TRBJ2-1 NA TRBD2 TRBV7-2 CASRRASGRVHNEQFF TGTGCCAGCCGCCGGGCTAGCGGGAGGGTCCACAATGAGCAGTTCTTC
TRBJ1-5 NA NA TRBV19 CASSRVGLQGDQPQHF TGTGCCAGTAGTAGGGTCGGCCTTCAAGGGGATCAGCCCCAGCATTTT
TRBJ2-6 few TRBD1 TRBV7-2 CASSLRDRTPNVLTF TGTGCCAGCAGCTTAAGGGACAGGACACCCAACGTCCTGACTTTC
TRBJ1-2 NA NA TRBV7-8 CASSAATDNYGYTF TGTGCCAGCAGCGCCGCCACAGATAACTATGGCTACACCTTC
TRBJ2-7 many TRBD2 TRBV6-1 CASSESAGGSYEQYF TGTGCCAGCAGTGAGTCAGCGGGGGGTTCATACGAGCAGTACTTC
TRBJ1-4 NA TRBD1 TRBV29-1 CSVDWTGDEKLFF TGCAGCGTTGATTGGACAGGGGATGAAAAACTGTTTTTT
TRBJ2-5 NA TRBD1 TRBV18 CATGGDQETQYF TGTGCCACAGGGGGTGATCAGGAGACCCAGTACTTC
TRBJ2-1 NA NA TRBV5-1 CASSSAGLDYNEQFF TGCGCCAGCAGCTCGGCGGGATTAGACTACAATGAGCAGTTCTTC
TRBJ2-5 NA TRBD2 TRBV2 CASTPVGGRGETQYF TGTGCCAGCACTCCCGTGGGGGGGAGGGGAGAGACCCAGTACTTC
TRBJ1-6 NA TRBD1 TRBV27 CASSLYKTGTSSPLHF TGTGCCAGCAGTTTATATAAGACAGGGACGAGTTCACCCCTCCACTTT
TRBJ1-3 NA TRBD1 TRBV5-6 CASSLFSREGGRNTIYF TGTGCCAGCAGCTTGTTCTCCCGGGAAGGGGGCCGAAACACCATATATTTT
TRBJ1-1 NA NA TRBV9 CASSGPSGNTEAFF TGTGCCAGCAGCGGACCGTCAGGGAACACTGAAGCTTTCTTT
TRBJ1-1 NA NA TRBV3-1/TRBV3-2 CASSQVSHPEGAFF TGTGCCAGCAGCCAAGTTTCACATCCTGAGGGAGCTTTCTTT
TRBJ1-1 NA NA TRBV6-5 CASSYGDSNTEAFF TGTGCCAGCAGTTACGGGGACTCGAACACTGAAGCTTTCTTT
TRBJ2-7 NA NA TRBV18 CASSPRVRGVSYEQYF TGTGCCAGCTCACCAAGGGTCAGGGGCGTCTCCTACGAGCAGTACTTC
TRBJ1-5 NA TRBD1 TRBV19 CASSIRQGALQQPQHF TGTGCCAGTAGTATTCGACAGGGGGCGCTTCAGCAGCCCCAGCATTTT
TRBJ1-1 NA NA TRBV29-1 CSVDPDTEAFF TGCAGCGTTGACCCGGACACTGAAGCTTTCTTT
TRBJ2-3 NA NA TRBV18 CASSPRGLGSSGTDTQYF TGTGCCAGCTCACCGAGGGGGTTAGGGTCCTCCGGCACAGATACGCAGTATTTT
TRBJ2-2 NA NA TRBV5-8 CASVMFARTGELFF TGTGCCAGCGTTATGTTCGCGCGGACCGGGGAGCTGTTTTTT
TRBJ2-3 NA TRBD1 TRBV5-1 CASSFRGSATDTQYF TGCGCCAGCAGCTTCAGGGGGAGTGCGACAGATACGCAGTATTTT
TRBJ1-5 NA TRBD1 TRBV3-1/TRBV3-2 CASSLGQDSNQPQHF TGTGCCAGCAGTCTTGGACAGGATAGCAATCAGCCCCAGCATTTT
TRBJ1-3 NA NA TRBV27 CASSITGFSGNTIYF TGTGCCAGCAGTATTACAGGGTTCTCTGGAAACACCATATATTTT
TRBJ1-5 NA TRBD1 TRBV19 CASSTTDRGNQPQHF TGTGCCAGTAGTACCACTGACAGGGGCAATCAGCCCCAGCATTTT
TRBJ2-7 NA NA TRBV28 CASSQYEQYF TGTGCCAGCAGCCAATACGAGCAGTACTTC
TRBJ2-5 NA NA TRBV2 CASSERGTYQETQYF TGTGCCAGCAGTGAAAGGGGAACGTACCAAGAGACCCAGTACTTC
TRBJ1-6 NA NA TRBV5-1 CASSLNHGQGSYNSPLHF TGCGCCAGCAGCTTGAATCATGGCCAGGGCTCCTATAATTCACCCCTCCACTTT
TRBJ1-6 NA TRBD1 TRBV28 CASSLTGGDYNSPLHF TGTGCCAGCAGTTTAACAGGGGGCGATTATAATTCACCCCTCCACTTT
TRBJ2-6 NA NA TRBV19 CASSTPNSGANVLTF TGTGCCAGTAGTACCCCCAACTCTGGGGCCAACGTCCTGACTTTC
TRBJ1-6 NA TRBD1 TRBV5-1 CASSLTGTGGAFGSPLHF TGCGCCAGCAGCTTAACCGGGACAGGGGGCGCCTTTGGATCACCCCTCCACTTT
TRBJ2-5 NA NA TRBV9 CASSVDWGRETQYF TGTGCCAGCAGCGTAGATTGGGGCAGGGAGACCCAGTACTTC
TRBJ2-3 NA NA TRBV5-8 CASSAGAPDTQYF TGTGCCAGCAGCGCGGGGGCCCCAGATACGCAGTATTTT
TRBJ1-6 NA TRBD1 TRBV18 CASSPVTGRNSPLHF TGTGCCAGCTCACCAGTGACAGGGAGGAATTCACCCCTCCACTTT
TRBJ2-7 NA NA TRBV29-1 CSAGGGSAGEQYF TGCAGCGCAGGAGGGGGCTCGGCGGGGGAGCAGTACTTC
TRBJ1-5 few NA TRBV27 CASSLRRVSNQPQHF TGTGCCAGCAGTTTGCGACGGGTTAGCAATCAGCCCCAGCATTTT
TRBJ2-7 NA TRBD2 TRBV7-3 CASSPGGYEQYF TGTGCCAGCAGCCCGGGGGGCTACGAGCAGTACTTC
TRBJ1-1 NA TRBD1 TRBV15 CATTRDRVTEAFF TGTGCCACCACCCGGGACAGGGTCACTGAAGCTTTCTTT
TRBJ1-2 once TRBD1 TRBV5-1 CASSLDPDRGFSYTF TGCGCCAGCAGCTTGGACCCGGACAGGGGTTTTAGCTACACCTTC
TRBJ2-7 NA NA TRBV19 CASSILGHNNEQYF TGTGCCAGTAGTATTTTGGGCCATAATAACGAGCAGTACTTC
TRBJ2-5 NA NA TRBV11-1 CASSLAFRETQYF TGTGCCAGCAGCTTAGCTTTCCGAGAGACCCAGTACTTC
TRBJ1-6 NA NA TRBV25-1 CASSEMRGGNSPLHF TGTGCCAGCAGTGAAATGAGGGGAGGTAATTCACCCCTCCACTTT
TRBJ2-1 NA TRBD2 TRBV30 CAWSPSGRTYNEQFF TGTGCCTGGAGCCCTAGCGGGAGGACCTACAATGAGCAGTTCTTC
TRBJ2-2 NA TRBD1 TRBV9 CASSFGTGATGELFF TGTGCCAGCAGCTTCGGGACAGGGGCCACCGGGGAGCTGTTTTTT
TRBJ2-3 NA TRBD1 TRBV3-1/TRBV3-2 CASSQEGRGYTQYF TGTGCCAGCAGCCAAGAGGGCAGGGGGTATACGCAGTATTTT
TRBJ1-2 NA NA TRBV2 CASSEAGAAFGGYTF TGTGCCAGCAGTGAAGCGGGGGCGGCCTTCGGTGGCTACACCTTC
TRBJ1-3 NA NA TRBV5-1 CASSLVGGPSGNTIYF TGCGCCAGCAGCTTGGTAGGAGGCCCCTCTGGAAACACCATATATTTT
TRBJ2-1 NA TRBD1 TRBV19 CASSTRTGGYDNEQFF TGTGCCAGTAGTACCCGGACAGGGGGATACGACAATGAGCAGTTCTTC
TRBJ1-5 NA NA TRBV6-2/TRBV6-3 CASSYGGEEQPQHF TGTGCCAGCAGTTACGGGGGGGAGGAGCAGCCCCAGCATTTT
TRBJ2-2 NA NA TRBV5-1 CASSLVQGNTGELFF TGCGCCAGCAGCTTGGTACAGGGAAACACCGGGGAGCTGTTTTTT
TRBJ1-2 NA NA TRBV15 CATSRGRDSTNYGYTF TGTGCCACCAGCAGAGGTCGGGACTCCACTAACTATGGCTACACCTTC
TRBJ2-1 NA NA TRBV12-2 CASRPPGQIQFDEQFF TGTGCAAGTCGCCCACCGGGACAGATTCAATTTGATGAGCAGTTCTTC
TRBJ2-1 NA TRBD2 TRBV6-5 CASNPGLGLVNEQFF TGTGCCAGCAACCCGGGACTAGGTTTGGTCAATGAGCAGTTCTTC
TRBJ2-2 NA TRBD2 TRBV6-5 CASSLKRETGELFF TGTGCCAGCAGTCTAAAGCGGGAGACCGGGGAGCTGTTTTTT
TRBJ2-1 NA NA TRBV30 CAWSVRRKMGGASPNEQFF TGTGCCTGGAGTGTACGACGAAAGATGGGGGGGGCTAGCCCCAATGAGCAGTTCTTC
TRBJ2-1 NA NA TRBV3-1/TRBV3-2 CASSQELYSGAYNEQFF TGTGCCAGCAGCCAAGAATTGTATAGCGGAGCGTACAATGAGCAGTTCTTC
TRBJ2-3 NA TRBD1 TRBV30 CAWNIKRTGGRTDTQYF TGTGCCTGGAATATAAAGAGGACAGGGGGGCGCACAGATACGCAGTATTTT
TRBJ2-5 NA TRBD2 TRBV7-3 CASSASGSRETQYF TGTGCCAGCAGCGCTAGCGGGAGCAGAGAGACCCAGTACTTC